These T cell receptor beta chains were read from a single sample in a study of blood T cells in healthy people across ages. From the 5' RACE reads, TCRdb called clonotypes with MiXCR, one entry per CDR3 protein. The sample records about 620,000 distinct CDR3 sequences, roughly 20% being singletons. The sequenced sample consisted of blood. The receptors come from a man in his 70s in good health. CDR3s include the opening cysteine and the closing phenylalanine or tryptophan. Fields, in order: CDR3 protein, CDR3 DNA, clone size, D gene, J gene, V gene. D genes are given only for firm matches. Clone size is stated in some rows and not others, as once, few, many or a class when expanded.

CDR3 protein: CASSLGQGPTEAFF
CDR3 DNA: TGTGCCAGCAGTTTAGGACAGGGCCCCACTGAAGCTTTCTTT
clone size: .
D gene: TRBD1
J gene: TRBJ1-1
V gene: TRBV12-3/TRBV12-4

CDR3 protein: CASSLLGGSAGGTYEQYF
CDR3 DNA: TGTGCCAGCAGCTTACTAGGGGGGTCAGCGGGAGGAACCTACGAGCAGTACTTC
clone size: .
D gene: TRBD2
J gene: TRBJ2-7
V gene: TRBV7-4

CDR3 protein: CSARGPGSLGETQYF
CDR3 DNA: TGCAGTGCTAGAGGCCCGGGATCCCTGGGGGAGACCCAGTACTTC
clone size: few
D gene: .
J gene: TRBJ2-5
V gene: TRBV20-1

CDR3 protein: CASSLGSVSNQPQHF
CDR3 DNA: TGTGCCAGCAGCTTAGGGTCCGTTAGCAATCAGCCCCAGCATTTT
clone size: few
D gene: .
J gene: TRBJ1-5
V gene: TRBV7-2

CDR3 protein: CASSSQYLANTGELFF
CDR3 DNA: TGTGCCAGCAGCTCCCAGTATCTTGCGAACACCGGGGAGCTGTTTTTT
clone size: few
D gene: .
J gene: TRBJ2-2
V gene: TRBV7-2

CDR3 protein: CSASLGQTTNYGYTF
CDR3 DNA: TGCAGTGCTAGTCTCGGACAGACTACTAACTATGGCTACACCTTC
clone size: few
D gene: .
J gene: TRBJ1-2
V gene: TRBV20-1

CDR3 protein: CASSLLQGRGEKLFF
CDR3 DNA: TGTGCCAGCAGCTTGTTACAGGGGCGGGGTGAAAAACTGTTTTTT
clone size: .
D gene: TRBD1
J gene: TRBJ1-4
V gene: TRBV2

CDR3 protein: CASSLQTSTGNEQFF
CDR3 DNA: TGCGCCAGCAGCTTGCAGACTAGTACCGGCAATGAGCAGTTCTTC
clone size: few
D gene: .
J gene: TRBJ2-1
V gene: TRBV5-1

CDR3 protein: CATSRDSTGGNQPQHF
CDR3 DNA: TGTGCCACCAGCAGAGATTCGACAGGGGGCAATCAGCCCCAGCATTTT
clone size: few
D gene: TRBD1
J gene: TRBJ1-5
V gene: TRBV15

CDR3 protein: CASSRSGTRGLYEQYF
CDR3 DNA: TGTGCCAGCAGCCGAAGTGGGACAAGGGGGCTCTACGAGCAGTACTTC
clone size: .
D gene: TRBD1
J gene: TRBJ2-7
V gene: TRBV2

CDR3 protein: CASSYRLETYNEQFF
CDR3 DNA: TGTGCCAGCAGCTATCGACTAGAGACATACAATGAGCAGTTCTTC
clone size: .
D gene: .
J gene: TRBJ2-1
V gene: TRBV7-3

CDR3 protein: CASMPSGRDTGELFF
CDR3 DNA: TGCGCCAGCATGCCTAGCGGGAGAGACACCGGGGAGCTGTTTTTT
clone size: .
D gene: TRBD2
J gene: TRBJ2-2
V gene: TRBV5-1

CDR3 protein: CASSPAGLSVEQFF
CDR3 DNA: TGTGCCAGCAGCCCAGCGGGCCTTTCGGTCGAGCAGTTCTTC
clone size: few
D gene: .
J gene: TRBJ2-1
V gene: TRBV7-8

CDR3 protein: CASSANRDRPTGELFF
CDR3 DNA: TGTGCCAGCAGCGCAAACCGGGACAGACCCACCGGGGAGCTGTTTTTT
clone size: few
D gene: TRBD1
J gene: TRBJ2-2
V gene: TRBV9

CDR3 protein: CASADLSGSGEQYF
CDR3 DNA: TGCGCCAGCGCTGACCTGTCGGGTTCCGGAGAGCAGTACTTC
clone size: .
D gene: .
J gene: TRBJ2-7
V gene: TRBV5-1

CDR3 protein: CASSHGAFGDTQYF
CDR3 DNA: TGTGCCAGCAGTCATGGGGCCTTTGGGGATACGCAGTATTTT
clone size: .
D gene: .
J gene: TRBJ2-3
V gene: TRBV12-3/TRBV12-4

CDR3 protein: CASSPPTSGRGETQYF
CDR3 DNA: TGTGCCAGCAGTCCACCGACTAGCGGGAGGGGAGAGACCCAGTACTTC
clone size: many
D gene: TRBD2
J gene: TRBJ2-5
V gene: TRBV7-2

CDR3 protein: CASSLVGQVGGEQFF
CDR3 DNA: TGTGCCAGCAGCTTAGTGGGACAGGTCGGGGGTGAGCAGTTCTTC
clone size: once
D gene: TRBD1
J gene: TRBJ2-1
V gene: TRBV7-6

CDR3 protein: CSARLEWVSGPSTDTQYF
CDR3 DNA: TGCAGTGCTAGACTCGAATGGGTTAGCGGCCCTAGCACAGATACGCAGTATTTT
clone size: .
D gene: .
J gene: TRBJ2-3
V gene: TRBV20-1

CDR3 protein: CSARSPGLAGGLTDTQYF
CDR3 DNA: TGCAGTGCTAGATCTCCGGGACTAGCGGGAGGGCTCACAGATACGCAGTATTTT
clone size: few
D gene: TRBD2
J gene: TRBJ2-3
V gene: TRBV20-1

CDR3 protein: CASGGAGANEQFF
CDR3 DNA: TGTGCTAGTGGGGGAGCGGGAGCCAATGAGCAGTTCTTC
clone size: .
D gene: TRBD2
J gene: TRBJ2-1
V gene: TRBV12-5

CDR3 protein: CSARGGVLNTEAFF
CDR3 DNA: TGCAGTGCTAGAGGGGGCGTGTTGAACACTGAAGCTTTCTTT
clone size: .
D gene: .
J gene: TRBJ1-1
V gene: TRBV20-1

CDR3 protein: CASSPDLLGGEQFF
CDR3 DNA: TGCGCCAGCAGCCCAGACCTCCTGGGCGGTGAGCAGTTCTTC
clone size: few
D gene: .
J gene: TRBJ2-1
V gene: TRBV5-1

CDR3 protein: CASSPTKTGRNEKLFF
CDR3 DNA: TGTGCCAGCAGTCCGACCAAGACAGGGCGTAATGAAAAACTGTTTTTT
clone size: .
D gene: TRBD1
J gene: TRBJ1-4
V gene: TRBV27

CDR3 protein: CASSLARTETNEKLFF
CDR3 DNA: TGTGCCAGCAGCTTAGCGCGGACGGAAACTAATGAAAAACTGTTTTTT
clone size: .
D gene: .
J gene: TRBJ1-4
V gene: TRBV7-2

CDR3 protein: CASSYSKSLAVYRLYNEQFF
CDR3 DNA: TGTGCCAGCAGTTACTCGAAGTCACTAGCGGTATACCGACTGTACAATGAGCAGTTCTTC
clone size: .
D gene: TRBD2
J gene: TRBJ2-1
V gene: TRBV6-2/TRBV6-3

CDR3 protein: CASSDLENGYTF
CDR3 DNA: TGTGCCAGCAGTGATTTAGAGAATGGCTACACCTTC
clone size: .
D gene: .
J gene: TRBJ1-2
V gene: TRBV25-1

CDR3 protein: CASSPQGIQETQYF
CDR3 DNA: TGTGCCAGCAGCCCGCAGGGGATCCAAGAGACCCAGTACTTC
clone size: few
D gene: .
J gene: TRBJ2-5
V gene: TRBV3-1

CDR3 protein: CASNIGGIRDTQYF
CDR3 DNA: TGTGCCAGCAACATAGGGGGGATACGAGATACGCAGTATTTT
clone size: .
D gene: .
J gene: TRBJ2-3
V gene: TRBV6-1

CDR3 protein: CASSRRAGANQETQYF
CDR3 DNA: TGTGCCAGCAGCCGAAGGGCAGGGGCAAATCAAGAGACCCAGTACTTC
clone size: few
D gene: .
J gene: TRBJ2-5
V gene: TRBV5-5

CDR3 protein: CASSLDPGGLPQETQYF
CDR3 DNA: TGTGCCAGCAGCTTAGACCCGGGAGGGTTGCCCCAAGAGACCCAGTACTTC
clone size: .
D gene: TRBD2
J gene: TRBJ2-5
V gene: TRBV7-9

CDR3 protein: CSAFPSGRETQYF
CDR3 DNA: TGCAGTGCTTTCCCTAGCGGGAGAGAGACCCAGTACTTC
clone size: .
D gene: TRBD2
J gene: TRBJ2-5
V gene: TRBV20-1

CDR3 protein: CASSYSWQGNHEQYF
CDR3 DNA: TGTGCCAGCAGTTACTCCTGGCAGGGGAACCACGAGCAGTACTTC
clone size: once
D gene: .
J gene: TRBJ2-7
V gene: TRBV6-5

CDR3 protein: CSARDQGTSGSLETQYF
CDR3 DNA: TGCAGTGCTAGAGATCAGGGGACTAGCGGGAGTTTAGAGACCCAGTACTTC
clone size: few
D gene: TRBD2
J gene: TRBJ2-5
V gene: TRBV20-1

CDR3 protein: CSAIRGGFGQYF
CDR3 DNA: TGCAGTGCAATCCGAGGTGGCTTCGGGCAGTACTTC
clone size: few
D gene: .
J gene: TRBJ2-7
V gene: TRBV20-1

CDR3 protein: CASRPRARGMNTEAFF
CDR3 DNA: TGTGCCAGCAGACCTCGGGCTAGGGGCATGAACACTGAAGCTTTCTTT
clone size: .
D gene: .
J gene: TRBJ1-1
V gene: TRBV5-6

CDR3 protein: CSASGSSYEQYF
CDR3 DNA: TGCAGTGCTAGCGGGAGCTCCTACGAGCAGTACTTC
clone size: many
D gene: .
J gene: TRBJ2-7
V gene: TRBV20-1

CDR3 protein: CASSLRRPSGANVLTF
CDR3 DNA: TGTGCCAGCAGCTTAAGACGGCCCTCTGGGGCCAACGTCCTGACTTTC
clone size: few
D gene: .
J gene: TRBJ2-6
V gene: TRBV7-9

CDR3 protein: CASSGTGLSYEQYF
CDR3 DNA: TGTGCCAGCAGCGGGACAGGCCTCTCCTACGAGCAGTACTTC
clone size: .
D gene: TRBD1
J gene: TRBJ2-7
V gene: TRBV5-5

CDR3 protein: CASTPGQINQPQHF
CDR3 DNA: TGCGCCAGCACCCCGGGACAGATCAATCAGCCCCAGCATTTT
clone size: few
D gene: TRBD1
J gene: TRBJ1-5
V gene: TRBV10-2